The sequence of this TCR beta chain was determined in a study of blood T cells in healthy people across ages. Regarding the study as a whole: Long-lived donors exceeded aged donors in naive CD4+ cells and diversity.

Alongside a J-beta primer mix, a sample-barcoded 5' primer served in a second PCR lasting about 7 to 11 cycles. Unique molecular identifiers of 12 random nucleotides labeled each cDNA. MiXCR was run by TCRdb on the 5' RACE reads, yielding one entry per CDR3 protein. Of about 1.4 million distinct CDR3 sequences detected, almost 60% appear once; the ten largest clones hold over 6.5%. Germline V gives CDR1 SGHDT, CDR2 YYEEEE. This CDR3 spans 12 amino acids. V was shortened by 7 bases and J by 4 bases, with 11 bases between the two germline ends. Ten or more counts support this clonotype. As yet, its antigen is unknown.

Input material: blood. The receptor's source is a man younger than 35 in good health. The chain employs TRBV5-6 and TRBJ1-2; D call uncertain. DNA for the CDR3: TGTGCCAGCGGTTGGGCGGGCTATGGCTACACCTTC. It codes for CASGWAGYGYTF.